The rows below give T cell receptor beta chains drawn from one sample of a study of T cell repertoires in cytomegalovirus infection. One entry per CDR3 protein results from TCRdb running MiXCR on the reads. The table shows about 230,000 distinct CDR3 sequences, with roughly 6.5% occurring only once. The sequencing input was PBMCs. The receptors derive from a human donor in good health (CMV status not recorded). Some clones in this sample may be carry-over from other donors' samples. CDR3s include the opening cysteine and the closing phenylalanine or tryptophan. The D gene is left open where the match is weak. Where a row states a size, it is once, few, many or the class of an expanded clone; other rows omit it.

v_gene: TRBV27; j_gene: TRBJ1-6; abundance: .; d_gene: TRBD1; CDR3nt: TGTGCCAGCAGTTTAGACAGGGGCTATTCACCCCTCCACTTT; CDR3aa: CASSLDRGYSPLHF
v_gene: TRBV7-2; j_gene: TRBJ2-2; abundance: many; d_gene: .; CDR3nt: TGTGCCAGCAGCTTAGGTTCGGCGAACACCGGGGAGCTGTTTTTT; CDR3aa: CASSLGSANTGELFF
v_gene: TRBV20-1; j_gene: TRBJ1-2; abundance: many; d_gene: TRBD1; CDR3nt: TGCAGTGCCTCGGACAGGGGAAGCTATGGCTACACCTTC; CDR3aa: CSASDRGSYGYTF
v_gene: TRBV5-1; j_gene: TRBJ2-4; abundance: many; d_gene: .; CDR3nt: TGCGCCAGCAGCTCCGAACTAAAAAACATTCAGTACTTC; CDR3aa: CASSSELKNIQYF
v_gene: TRBV20-1; j_gene: TRBJ2-3; abundance: .; d_gene: .; CDR3nt: TGCAGTGCCTCGGACGCTGGAGATACGCAGTATTTT; CDR3aa: CSASDAGDTQYF
v_gene: TRBV6-2/TRBV6-3; j_gene: TRBJ1-5; abundance: many; d_gene: TRBD1; CDR3nt: TGTGCCAGCAGTTACCTGACAGGGAATCAGCCCCAGCATTTT; CDR3aa: CASSYLTGNQPQHF
v_gene: TRBV2; j_gene: TRBJ2-1; abundance: many; d_gene: .; CDR3nt: TGTGCCGCACAGGGTTTGGGGAATGAGCAGTTCTTC; CDR3aa: CAAQGLGNEQFF
v_gene: TRBV28; j_gene: TRBJ2-1; abundance: many; d_gene: .; CDR3nt: TGTGCCAGTTGCAGGGGTTTCTCCTACAATGAGCAGTTCTTC; CDR3aa: CASCRGFSYNEQFF
v_gene: TRBV7-9; j_gene: TRBJ1-4; abundance: few; d_gene: .; CDR3nt: TGTGCCAGCAGCGAGAGGGACGGTTGGAATGAAAAACTGTTTTTT; CDR3aa: CASSERDGWNEKLFF
v_gene: TRBV6-2/TRBV6-3; j_gene: TRBJ1-6; abundance: many; d_gene: .; CDR3nt: TGTGCCAGCAGTTACTCGACGGGGACTCTGGGAAATTCACCCCTCCACTTT; CDR3aa: CASSYSTGTLGNSPLHF
v_gene: TRBV6-2/TRBV6-3; j_gene: TRBJ1-6; abundance: many; d_gene: .; CDR3nt: TGTGCCAGCAGTGATCGGACGGGCTCCAATTCACCCCTCCACTTT; CDR3aa: CASSDRTGSNSPLHF
v_gene: TRBV2; j_gene: TRBJ2-2; abundance: many; d_gene: .; CDR3nt: TGTGCCAGTGGGGTTGCAGAACACACCGGGGAGCTGTTTTTT; CDR3aa: CASGVAEHTGELFF
v_gene: TRBV6-2/TRBV6-3; j_gene: TRBJ1-1; abundance: few; d_gene: .; CDR3nt: TGTGCCAGCAGTCTTGCTCAGATGAACACTGAAGCTTTCTTT; CDR3aa: CASSLAQMNTEAFF
v_gene: TRBV7-9; j_gene: TRBJ1-2; abundance: few; d_gene: .; CDR3nt: TGTGCCAGCAGTGGGGGGGCGGATGGCTACACCTTC; CDR3aa: CASSGGADGYTF
v_gene: TRBV6-1; j_gene: TRBJ2-7; abundance: many; d_gene: .; CDR3nt: TGTGCCAGCAGTGAAGCTAGAGGGATGAGGGACGAGCAGTACTTC; CDR3aa: CASSEARGMRDEQYF
v_gene: TRBV29-1; j_gene: TRBJ1-2; abundance: .; d_gene: .; CDR3nt: TGCAGCGTCGCAACCCGGGAGCTCTATGGCTACACCTTC; CDR3aa: CSVATRELYGYTF
v_gene: TRBV28; j_gene: TRBJ2-5; abundance: many; d_gene: TRBD2; CDR3nt: TGTGCCAGCAGTTTCCTCTGGGTGTCTAGCGGGGGAACTCGGACCCAGTACTTC; CDR3aa: CASSFLWVSSGGTRTQYF
v_gene: TRBV7-8; j_gene: TRBJ2-3; abundance: many; d_gene: TRBD1; CDR3nt: TGTGCCAGCAGCTTAGCAAACCCAGGGGGCGGGACAGATACGCAGTATTTT; CDR3aa: CASSLANPGGGTDTQYF
v_gene: TRBV7-2; j_gene: TRBJ1-5; abundance: many; d_gene: TRBD1; CDR3nt: TGTGCCAGCAGCGAGACAGGGTGGGGCAATCAGCCCCAGCATTTT; CDR3aa: CASSETGWGNQPQHF
v_gene: TRBV7-2; j_gene: TRBJ2-6; abundance: many; d_gene: .; CDR3nt: TGTGCCAGCAGCTTAGTATCCACAGGCCGCTCTGGGGCCAACGTCCTGACTTTC; CDR3aa: CASSLVSTGRSGANVLTF
v_gene: TRBV4-3; j_gene: TRBJ1-5; abundance: many; d_gene: .; CDR3nt: TGCGCCAGCAGCCAAGATCGAGGTTATCAGCCCCAGCATTTT; CDR3aa: CASSQDRGYQPQHF
v_gene: TRBV12-3/TRBV12-4; j_gene: TRBJ2-1; abundance: few; d_gene: TRBD1; CDR3nt: TGTGCCAGCAAGCAGGGGGCGGGACGTCTTAACTTC; CDR3aa: CASKQGAGRLNF
v_gene: TRBV15; j_gene: TRBJ1-2; abundance: many; d_gene: .; CDR3nt: TGTGCCACCAGCAGAGATCGGACGGAGGGTAGAGGCTACACCTTC; CDR3aa: CATSRDRTEGRGYTF
v_gene: TRBV20-1; j_gene: TRBJ1-1; abundance: many; d_gene: .; CDR3nt: TGCAGTGCTAGGAAGGGCCCATCCGGAACTGAAGCTTTCTTT; CDR3aa: CSARKGPSGTEAFF